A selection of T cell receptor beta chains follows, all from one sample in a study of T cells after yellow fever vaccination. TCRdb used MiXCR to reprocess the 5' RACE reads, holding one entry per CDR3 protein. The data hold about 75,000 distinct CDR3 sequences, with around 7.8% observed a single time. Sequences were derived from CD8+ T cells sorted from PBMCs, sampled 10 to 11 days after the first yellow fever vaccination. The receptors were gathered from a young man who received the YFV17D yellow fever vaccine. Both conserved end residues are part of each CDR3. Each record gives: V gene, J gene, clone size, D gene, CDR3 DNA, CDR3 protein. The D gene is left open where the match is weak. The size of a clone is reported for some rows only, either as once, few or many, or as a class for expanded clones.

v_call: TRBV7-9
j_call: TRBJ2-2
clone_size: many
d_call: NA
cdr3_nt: TGTGCCAGCAGCTTAACGAGCCTAGCCGGGGAGCTGTTTTTT
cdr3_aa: CASSLTSLAGELFF

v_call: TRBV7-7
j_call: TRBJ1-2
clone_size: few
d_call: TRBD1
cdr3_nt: TGTGCTAGCAGCTTGCCTGATGACAGGGGCCAAAGGTTCGGCTATGGCTACACCTTC
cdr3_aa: CASSLPDDRGQRFGYGYTF

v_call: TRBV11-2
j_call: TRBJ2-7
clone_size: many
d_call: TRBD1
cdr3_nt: TGTGCCAGTAATGCCGGGACAGCGTACGAGCAGTACTTC
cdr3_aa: CASNAGTAYEQYF

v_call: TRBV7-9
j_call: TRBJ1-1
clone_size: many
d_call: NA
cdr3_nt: TGTGCCAGCCCCAATAGGGTCACTGAAGCTTTCTTT
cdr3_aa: CASPNRVTEAFF

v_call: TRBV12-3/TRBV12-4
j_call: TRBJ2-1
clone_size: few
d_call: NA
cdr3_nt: TGTGCCAGCAGTTTAAAGCAATTGGGCGAGCAGTTCTTC
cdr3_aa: CASSLKQLGEQFF

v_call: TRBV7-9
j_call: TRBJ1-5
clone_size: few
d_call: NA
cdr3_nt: TGTGCCAGCAGCCTTCATGGCGGAATCGATCAGCCCCAGCATTTT
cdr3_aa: CASSLHGGIDQPQHF

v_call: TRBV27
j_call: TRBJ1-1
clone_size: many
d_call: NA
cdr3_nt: TGTGCCAGCAGTATAGGGGGGCACACTGAAGCTTTCTTT
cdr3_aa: CASSIGGHTEAFF

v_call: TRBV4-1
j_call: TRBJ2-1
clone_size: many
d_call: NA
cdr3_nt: TGCGCCAGCAGCTTCCGGGGCCAGAAGGTGGATGAGCAGTTCTTC
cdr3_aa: CASSFRGQKVDEQFF

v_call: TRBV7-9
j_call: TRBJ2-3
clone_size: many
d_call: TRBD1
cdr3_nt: TGTGCCAGCCTACAGGGGCCCACAGATACGCAGTATTTT
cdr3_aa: CASLQGPTDTQYF

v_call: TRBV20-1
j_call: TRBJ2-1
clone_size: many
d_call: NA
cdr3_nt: TGCAGTGCTAGAGACCCAGGCCAGAACTACAATGAGCAGTTCTTC
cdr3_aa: CSARDPGQNYNEQFF

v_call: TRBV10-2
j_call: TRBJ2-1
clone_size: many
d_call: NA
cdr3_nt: TGCGCCAGCAGTGGGGGCAGGATTTACAATGAGCAGTTCTTC
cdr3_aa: CASSGGRIYNEQFF

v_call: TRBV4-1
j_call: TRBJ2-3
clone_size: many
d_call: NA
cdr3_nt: TGCGCCAGCAGCCACTACAGAAGCACAGATACGCAGTATTTT
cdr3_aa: CASSHYRSTDTQYF

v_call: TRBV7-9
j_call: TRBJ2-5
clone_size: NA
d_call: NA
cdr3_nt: TGTGCCAGCAGCTTAGCGCTTGGGTCCCAGGCCCAGTACTTC
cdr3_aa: CASSLALGSQAQYF

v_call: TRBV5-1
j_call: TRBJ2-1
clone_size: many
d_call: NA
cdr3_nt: TGCGCCAGCAGCTTGATGGATGAGCAGTTCTTC
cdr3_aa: CASSLMDEQFF

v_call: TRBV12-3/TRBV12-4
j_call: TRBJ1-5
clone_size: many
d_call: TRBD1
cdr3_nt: TGTGCCAGCAGTCCCCTTGGACAGGGGGCTGGTCAGCCCCAGCATTTT
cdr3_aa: CASSPLGQGAGQPQHF

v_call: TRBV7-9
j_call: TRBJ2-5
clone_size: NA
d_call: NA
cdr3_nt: TGTGCCAGCAGCTTCGACGGGACATTCGGTAGTGAGACCCAGTACTTC
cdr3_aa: CASSFDGTFGSETQYF

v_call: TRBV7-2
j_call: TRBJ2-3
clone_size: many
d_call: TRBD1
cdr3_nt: TGTGCCAGCAGCCGTCCCAAGTACGTCACAGGGGCAGATACGCAGTATTTT
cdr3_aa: CASSRPKYVTGADTQYF

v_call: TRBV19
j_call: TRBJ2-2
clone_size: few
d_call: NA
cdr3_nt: TGTGCCACCACTCCCAGGGGAGCGAACACCGGGGAGCTGTTTTTT
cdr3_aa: CATTPRGANTGELFF

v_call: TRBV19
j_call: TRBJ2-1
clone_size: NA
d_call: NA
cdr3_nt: TGTGCCAGTAGTTCTAGGACAGCTAGCCATGAGCAGTTCTTC
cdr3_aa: CASSSRTASHEQFF

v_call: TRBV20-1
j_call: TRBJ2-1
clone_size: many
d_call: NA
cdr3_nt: TGCAGTGCTCGAGAGGGGAGACAGGCCTACAATGAGCAGTTCTTC
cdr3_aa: CSAREGRQAYNEQFF

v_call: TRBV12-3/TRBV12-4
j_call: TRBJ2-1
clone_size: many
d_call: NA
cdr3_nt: TGTGCCAGCAGTTTTACATCGCTCAAGTTCTTC
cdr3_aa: CASSFTSLKFF

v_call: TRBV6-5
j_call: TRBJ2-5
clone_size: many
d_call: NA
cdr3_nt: TGTGCCAGCAGTTACTCGGGCTCAGATGGGGAGACCCAGTACTTC
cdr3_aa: CASSYSGSDGETQYF

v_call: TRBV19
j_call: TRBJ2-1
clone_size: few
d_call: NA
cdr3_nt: TGTGCCAGTAGTATAGCGGCCACATACAATGAGCAGTTCTTC
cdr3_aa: CASSIAATYNEQFF